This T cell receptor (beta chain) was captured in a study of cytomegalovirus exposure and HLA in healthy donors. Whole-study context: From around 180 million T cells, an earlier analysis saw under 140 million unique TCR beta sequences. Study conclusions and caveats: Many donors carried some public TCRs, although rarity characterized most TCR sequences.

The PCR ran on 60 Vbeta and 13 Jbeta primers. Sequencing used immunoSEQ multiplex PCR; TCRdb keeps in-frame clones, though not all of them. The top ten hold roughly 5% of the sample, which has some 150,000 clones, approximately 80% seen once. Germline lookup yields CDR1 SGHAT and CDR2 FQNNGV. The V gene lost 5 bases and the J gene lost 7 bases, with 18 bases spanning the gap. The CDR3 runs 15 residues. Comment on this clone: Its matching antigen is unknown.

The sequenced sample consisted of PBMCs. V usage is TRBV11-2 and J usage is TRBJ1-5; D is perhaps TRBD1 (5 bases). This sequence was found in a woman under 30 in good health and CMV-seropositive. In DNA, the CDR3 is TGTGCCAGCAGCCCGGGGATAACCGGGGGGCAGCCCCAGCATTTT. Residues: CASSPGITGGQPQHF.